The clone carrying this T cell receptor beta chain has a count of ten or more. Its antigen is as yet unknown. Preparing the TCRbeta library involved the use of unique molecular identifiers. MiXCR, run by TCRdb on the PCR reads, gives a single entry per CDR3 protein. The sample lists over 450,000 distinct CDR3 sequences; roughly a tenth were seen once. These data are taken from a study of T-cell reconstitution after alpha-beta-depleted transplantation in children. Findings and caveats of the study: Surviving recipient T cells and thymic progenitors accounted for the high day-60 TCRbeta diversity observed in some patients. At one year after transplant, newly produced T cells mostly accounted for T-cell counts and diversity. Two months or so post-transplant, alpha-beta T cells reportedly derived from several hundred expanded graft clones.

Sequencing was performed on PBMCs, taken before TCRalphabeta/CD19-depleted stem cell transplant. This sequence was found in a child under 10 years old with inherited bone marrow failure, due to receive a stem cell transplant.

Here the CDR3 DNA reads TGTGCCATCAGACAGAACTACGAGCAGTACTTC. It codes for CAIRQNYEQYF. The chain recombines TRBV10-3 with TRBJ2-7; the D is unclear. This CDR3 has 11 amino acids. V was shortened by 6 bases and J by 3 bases, with 6 bases between the two germline ends. The V gene's germline CDR1 is ENHRY and CDR2 SYGVKD.